Listed below are T cell receptor beta chains from one sample, sequenced in a study of CD8 T cells in ankylosing spondylitis. TCRdb re-derived calls from the 5' RACE reads in MiXCR, one entry per CDR3 protein. The sample carries about 840,000 distinct CDR3 sequences, about 12% recorded once. Sample: blood, either unsorted or a sorted T cell fraction (not recorded which). These TCRs come from a male donor with ankylosing spondylitis. The CDR3 runs from the conserved cysteine through the conserved F or W. D genes are given only for firm matches. Size is omitted from some rows. Given values are once, few, many or a class for expanded clones.

clone_size	d_call	v_call	j_call	cdr3_nt	cdr3_aa
many	TRBD1	TRBV5-1	TRBJ1-2	TGCGCCAGCAGCGTCGACAGGGGGCTTGGCTACACCTTC	CASSVDRGLGYTF
.	.	TRBV10-2	TRBJ2-5	TGCGCCAGCAGTAACAGTAGGGAGACCCAGTACTTC	CASSNSRETQYF
.	TRBD2	TRBV28	TRBJ2-1	TGTGCCAGCAGCTCTCTAGCGGGAGAGGGTTCGGAGCAGTTCTTC	CASSSLAGEGSEQFF
many	.	TRBV20-1	TRBJ2-1	TGCAGTGCTAGGGAGGGGAACCCCTACAATGAGCAGTTCTTC	CSAREGNPYNEQFF
once	.	TRBV10-1	TRBJ2-7	TGCGCCAGCAGTAGGGACACGGCGAACGGCGTGGCCTACGAGCAGTACTTC	CASSRDTANGVAYEQYF
few	TRBD2	TRBV6-5	TRBJ2-2	TGTGCCAGCAGTTACCCTCGGGGAGGGGTCCCCGGGGAGCTGTTTTTT	CASSYPRGGVPGELFF
few	.	TRBV20-1	TRBJ1-1	TGCAGTGCTAGCCCTTCTATGAACACTGAAGCTTTCTTT	CSASPSMNTEAFF
.	.	TRBV5-1	TRBJ2-2	TGCGCCAGCAGCTTCGTAGCGTTGGGCACCGGGGAGCTGTTTTTT	CASSFVALGTGELFF
.	TRBD2	TRBV5-1	TRBJ2-5	TGCGCCAGCAGCTTGCCTAGCGGGGGAGAAATGGAGACCCAGTACTTC	CASSLPSGGEMETQYF
.	.	TRBV5-1	TRBJ1-1	TGCGCCAGCAGCTTGATCGGCCAGTCAGACGCTTTCTTT	CASSLIGQSDAFF
.	.	TRBV20-1	TRBJ1-5	TGCAGTGCTAGTCAAGGGGATCAGCCCCAGCATTTT	CSASQGDQPQHF
many	TRBD1	TRBV20-1	TRBJ2-2	TGCAGTGCTAGAGCGGGGACAGGGGGTATCGGGGAGCTGTTTTTT	CSARAGTGGIGELFF
few	TRBD2	TRBV20-1	TRBJ2-2	TGCAGTGCTAGACAAGCGGGATCTACCGGGGAGCTGTTTTTT	CSARQAGSTGELFF
few	TRBD1	TRBV7-2	TRBJ2-7	TGTGCCAGCAGCTTAAGGGACAGCCAATCCTACGAGCAGTACTTC	CASSLRDSQSYEQYF
many	TRBD1	TRBV6-2/TRBV6-3	TRBJ1-1	TGTGCCAGCAGATACCCCCCCTGGACAGGGGACTTTGAAGCTTTCTTT	CASRYPPWTGDFEAFF
few	.	TRBV11-2	TRBJ1-5	TGTGCCAGCAGCTTAGATGGGGGGCTAAGTCAGCCCCAGCATTTT	CASSLDGGLSQPQHF
.	TRBD2	TRBV10-3	TRBJ2-7	TGTGCCACCGGACTAGCGGGAGGCCACGAGCAGTACTTC	CATGLAGGHEQYF
few	TRBD1	TRBV20-1	TRBJ1-1	TGCAGTGCTTCAAGTCCGGGACAGAGTGGTACTGAAGCTTTCTTT	CSASSPGQSGTEAFF
many	.	TRBV10-3	TRBJ1-4	TGTGCCAGTTCCGCCGGGACTAATGAAAAACTGTTTTTT	CASSAGTNEKLFF
.	.	TRBV10-3	TRBJ1-2	TGTGCCATCAGTGAGTCGATTTCAGCGGCTAATGGCTACACCTTC	CAISESISAANGYTF
few	.	TRBV24-1	TRBJ2-3	TGTGCCACCAGTGACCCAACAGGGATCCCAGATACGCAGTATTTT	CATSDPTGIPDTQYF
few	TRBD2	TRBV6-2/TRBV6-3	TRBJ2-1	TGTGCCAGCAGCCTAACCCCGGGACTAGCGGGGGGTTTCTTC	CASSLTPGLAGGFF
many	TRBD1	TRBV28	TRBJ2-1	TGTGCCAGCAGTCGACAAACAGGGGGCTATGAGCAGTTCTTC	CASSRQTGGYEQFF
few	TRBD2	TRBV6-5	TRBJ2-5	TGTGCCAGCAGTTACCGGGGGAGGGAAGAGACCCAGTACTTC	CASSYRGREETQYF
.	.	TRBV20-1	TRBJ2-1	TGCAGTGCTTCTGGGGACTACAATGAGCAGTTCTTC	CSASGDYNEQFF
.	.	TRBV3-1	TRBJ1-4	TGTGCCACTCGACGGAGCAATAATGAAAAACTGTTTTTT	CATRRSNNEKLFF
many	.	TRBV5-1	TRBJ1-2	TGCGCCAGCAGCTTGCGTGGAGAACCCTATGGCTACACCTTC	CASSLRGEPYGYTF